This T cell receptor beta chain was sequenced in a study of high-grade serous ovarian cancer treatment subgroups. Tumor samples were taken before definitive surgery or chemotherapy. CDR1 is SGHNT, CDR2 YYREEE, per germline (reference sequence). The CDR3 is 15 residues long. Losses at the gene ends were 4 bases for V and 3 bases for J; bases not matched to a gene: 8. This clone was recorded a few times. The antigen is undetermined. Study-level points and caveats: Repertoire analysis covered CDR3 alone, not CDR1 or CDR2.

The assay was immunoSEQ multiplex PCR, and TCRdb's table has in-frame clones only and misses some. The profile covers about 5,700 clones, with roughly 80% appearing a single time and under 10% taken by the ten largest. The clonotype originates from a human donor with high-grade serous ovarian cancer. The sequenced sample consisted of tumor tissue. The chain employs TRBV5-4 and TRBJ1-1; 8 bases match TRBD1. The CDR3 DNA reads as TGTGCCAGCAGCATGGAGACAGGGGTTGACACTGAAGCTTTCTTT. It specifies CASSMETGVDTEAFF.